These T cell receptor beta chains were read from a single sample in a study of T cells in Graves' hyperthyroidism and ophthalmopathy. One entry per CDR3 protein results from TCRdb running MiXCR on the multiplex PCR reads. Of about 560,000 distinct CDR3 sequences listed, roughly a sixth are singletons. Sample: blood. The receptors shown here come from a woman aged 18-29 years with Graves' hyperthyroidism. Each CDR3 is given with its conserved first and last residue. Each record gives: V gene, clone size, D gene, J gene, CDR3 DNA, CDR3 protein. A D gene is named only where the DNA matches it firmly. Expanded clones get a size class; other rows say once, few or many, or leave the size out.

TRBV25-1	.	.	TRBJ1-2	TGTGCCAGCAGCCATCCCGGACCCGGGGGCTATGGCTACACCTTC	CASSHPGPGGYGYTF
TRBV6-2/TRBV6-3	many	TRBD1	TRBJ1-5	TGTGCCAGCAGTTACTCGATGGGACAGGGCAATCAGCCCCAGCATTTT	CASSYSMGQGNQPQHF
TRBV6-5	.	.	TRBJ1-2	TGTGCCAGCAGTTACTCGAGCGAGGACTACTATGGCTACACCTTC	CASSYSSEDYYGYTF
TRBV4-2	many	.	TRBJ1-3	TGTGCCAGCAGCCAAGATATAACCCACTCTGGAAACACCATATATTTT	CASSQDITHSGNTIYF
TRBV27	few	TRBD2	TRBJ2-4	TGTGCCAGCAGTTCCCCGTTCCGGGGGGGAAACATTCAGTACTTC	CASSSPFRGGNIQYF
TRBV18	few	.	TRBJ2-6	TGTGCCAGCTCAGAACAGTTCTCTGGGGCCAACGTCCTGACTTTC	CASSEQFSGANVLTF
TRBV9	once	TRBD2	TRBJ2-3	TGTGCCAGCAGCGCGAGCGGGGGAGGGGGCACAGATACGCAGTATTTT	CASSASGGGGTDTQYF
TRBV6-6	many	TRBD1	TRBJ1-2	TGTGCCAGCAGTTACTCGACTTACGGACAGGGGAGATCGGGAGGCTACACCTTC	CASSYSTYGQGRSGGYTF
TRBV2	many	.	TRBJ2-7	TGTGCCAGCAGTGATCCCGGGACTTTCTACGAGCAGTACTTC	CASSDPGTFYEQYF
TRBV19	few	TRBD2	TRBJ2-5	TGTGCCAGTAGTATATTGGGTTCGGGAGGCCAAGAGACCCAGTACTTC	CASSILGSGGQETQYF
TRBV11-3	many	TRBD2	TRBJ2-1	TGTGCCAGCAGCTTATCCGGCGGGAGCAATGAGCAGTTCTTC	CASSLSGGSNEQFF
TRBV6-1	few	.	TRBJ1-5	TGTGCCAGCGGATGGCAGGGGAACAATCAGCCCCAGCATTTT	CASGWQGNNQPQHF
TRBV20-1	.	.	TRBJ2-5	TGCAGTGCTAGACGCCCGAAGAGGGAGACCCAGTACTTC	CSARRPKRETQYF
TRBV6-1	many	.	TRBJ1-2	TGTGCCAGCAGTGCCTTATGGGGCTACACCTTC	CASSALWGYTF
TRBV14	many	.	TRBJ2-1	TGTGCCAGCAGCCTCTTCCGGGACAGCGGGTACAATGAGCAGTTCTTC	CASSLFRDSGYNEQFF
TRBV6-1	.	.	TRBJ2-5	TGTGCCAGCAGTGAATTTAATCCCCAAGAGACCCAGTACTTC	CASSEFNPQETQYF
TRBV12-3/TRBV12-4	.	TRBD2	TRBJ2-1	TGTGCCAGCACCACCCCCGGGCGGCTAGCGGGAGGGTATTCCTACAATGAGCAGTTCTTC	CASTTPGRLAGGYSYNEQFF
TRBV5-1	many	.	TRBJ2-3	TGCGCCAGCAGCTTTGGAGGGGACACAGATACGCAGTATTTT	CASSFGGDTDTQYF
TRBV6-5	few	.	TRBJ1-5	TGTGCCAGCAGTTCTCACAGGGAGGGGGGCAATCAGCCCCAGCATTTT	CASSSHREGGNQPQHF
TRBV9	.	TRBD1	TRBJ1-2	TGTGCCAGCAGCGCTGGGACAGGGTCCTATGGCTACACCTTC	CASSAGTGSYGYTF
TRBV2	many	.	TRBJ2-5	TGTGCCAGCAGCGCGGACAGTGGGGAGACCCAGTACTTC	CASSADSGETQYF
TRBV30	many	.	TRBJ1-5	TGTGCCTGGAGTGGGCAGGGCAATCAGCCCCAGCATTTT	CAWSGQGNQPQHF
TRBV28	.	.	TRBJ1-2	TGTGCCAGCAGCCAGAGGAGCTACAGGGCTAACTATGGCTACACCTTC	CASSQRSYRANYGYTF
TRBV7-9	many	TRBD1	TRBJ2-4	TGTGCCAGCAGCATCGACAGGGGGAAAGACATTCAGTACTTC	CASSIDRGKDIQYF
TRBV24-1	.	.	TRBJ2-5	TGTGCCACCAGTGATCTTCAATCTTCTAAGGACCAAGAGACCCAGTACTTC	CATSDLQSSKDQETQYF
TRBV6-2/TRBV6-3	few	TRBD2	TRBJ2-7	TGTGCCAGCAGGCCCGCGGAAGCGGGAGCGGGAGCGCAGTACTTC	CASRPAEAGAGAQYF
TRBV6-2/TRBV6-3	.	TRBD2	TRBJ2-7	TGTGCCAGCAGTTACGGCGGGGGAGTTCGGGAGCAGTACTTC	CASSYGGGVREQYF
TRBV29-1	many	TRBD2	TRBJ2-7	TGCAGCGTTAGTAGCGGGAGGAAGGACGAGCAGTACTTC	CSVSSGRKDEQYF
TRBV9	.	TRBD2	TRBJ2-3	TGTGCCAGCAGCGTCTTAGCGGGGGCGATCACAGATACGCAGTATTTT	CASSVLAGAITDTQYF
TRBV5-1	once	.	TRBJ1-2	TGCGCCAGCAGCCCAGGACCTAACATGGGGGGCTACACCTTC	CASSPGPNMGGYTF
TRBV29-1	few	.	TRBJ1-3	TGCAGCGTTGAAACTCGGGGGGCGGCTGGAAACACCATATATTTT	CSVETRGAAGNTIYF
TRBV2	few	.	TRBJ1-5	.	CASSSSALQGKGDQPQHF
TRBV5-1	few	.	TRBJ1-3	TGCGCCAGCAGCTTGGAGGCCGGCAACTCTGGAAACACCATATATTTT	CASSLEAGNSGNTIYF
TRBV7-9	few	TRBD2	TRBJ2-1	TGTGCCAGCAGCTTAAGCGGGAGTAGGGCTAATGAGCAGTTCTTC	CASSLSGSRANEQFF
TRBV20-1	many	TRBD1	TRBJ2-1	TGCAGTGCTAGGGGGGACAGGATCGCCTACAATGAGCAGTTCTTC	CSARGDRIAYNEQFF
TRBV5-1	once	TRBD1	TRBJ2-4	TGCGCCGGCAGCTTGGCAGGGGGCCATGAAAACATTCAGTACTTC	CAGSLAGGHENIQYF
TRBV11-3	many	.	TRBJ2-1	TGTGCCAGCAGCCAACCCTCGGTTGGCAATGAGCAGTTCTTC	CASSQPSVGNEQFF
TRBV27	.	TRBD1	TRBJ2-5	TGTGGCAGCAGTTTACAGGGGGGACGAGAGACCCAGTACTTC	CGSSLQGGRETQYF
TRBV16	few	.	TRBJ2-7	TGTGCCAGCAGCCAAGTCGGGGGACAAACCTACGAGCAGTACTTC	CASSQVGGQTYEQYF
TRBV27	.	.	TRBJ1-2	TGTGCCAGCAGTTTTGGGGACATCGGCCGTGGTCTCTGGTATGGCTACACCTTC	CASSFGDIGRGLWYGYTF
TRBV12-5	many	.	TRBJ2-7	TGTGCTAGTGGCTACGGATACGAGCAGTACTTC	CASGYGYEQYF
TRBV11-1	many	.	TRBJ2-7	TGTGCCAGCAGCCGAGGTGGCGGGACTCCGACCTACGAGCAGTACTTC	CASSRGGGTPTYEQYF